This entry is about one T cell receptor (beta chain). Profiling relied on immunoSEQ multiplex PCR, and the TCRdb table lists in-frame clones only, not all of them. This table holds 130,000 or so clones, approximately 77% found once. These data belong to a study of blood T cell repertoires in COVID-19. With 7 bases clipped from V and 4 bases from J, the junction kept 6 bases outside the gene matches. The CDR3 is 14 residues long. Germline CDR1 is GTSNPN and CDR2 is SVGIG (reference sequence). The J gene is TRBJ2-6, the V gene TRBV30; 8 bases are a match to TRBD1. This TCR derives from an elderly man with acute or convalescent COVID-19. Source material: peripheral blood. CDR3 residues: CALTGGRGANVLTF. DNA of the CDR3: TGTGCCTTAACAGGGGGTCGAGGGGCCAACGTCCTGACTTTC. The entire variable domain, with the rest obtained from reference TRBV30 and TRBJ2-6, is as follows: SQTIHQWPATLVQPVGSPLSLECTVEGTSNPNLYWYRQAAGRGLQLLFYSVGIGQISSEVPQNLSASRPQDRQFILSSKKLLLSDSGFYLCALTGGRGANVLTFGAGSRLTVL.